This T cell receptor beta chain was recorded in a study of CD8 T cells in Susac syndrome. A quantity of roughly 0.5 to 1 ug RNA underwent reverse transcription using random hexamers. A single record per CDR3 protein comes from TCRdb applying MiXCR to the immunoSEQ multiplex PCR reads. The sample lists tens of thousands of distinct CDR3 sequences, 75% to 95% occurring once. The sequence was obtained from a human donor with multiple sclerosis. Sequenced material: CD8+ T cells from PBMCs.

CDR3 sequence: CASSFTGGRGEAFF. For the CDR3, the DNA is TGCGCCAGCAGCTTCACAGGGGGAAGAGGTGAAGCTTTCTTT. The V gene is TRBV5-1, the J gene TRBJ1-1; 8 bases are a match to TRBD1. This CDR3 region has 14 residues. V lost 2 bases to trimming and J lost 7 bases; unmatched junction nucleotides: 7. Germline V CDR1 and CDR2: SGHRS, YFSETQ.